Detailed here is one T cell receptor (beta chain). The data stem from a study of blood T cell repertoires in COVID-19. The method was immunoSEQ multiplex PCR; TCRdb's version includes in-frame clones alone and lacks a portion of them. The table has about 89,000 clones, around 88% seen once. The CDR3 is 15 residues long. With V trimmed by 5 bases and J by 8 bases, 6 bases remained unmatched. CDR1 is LNHNV and CDR2 is YYDKDF in the germline V gene (reference sequence). The sample comprised peripheral blood. The TCR originated in a man older than 75 with active or convalescent COVID-19. J is TRBJ2-1 and V is TRBV15, with 13 bases lining up with TRBD2. The CDR3 loop reads CATSSRTSGSDEQFF. CDR3 bases: TGTGCCACCAGCTCCCGGACTAGCGGGAGTGATGAGCAGTTCTTC. Together with reference TRBV15 and TRBJ2-1, the CDR3 gives the full variable domain: DAMVIQNPRYQVTQFGKPVTLSCSQTLNHNVMYWYQQKSSQAPKLLFHYYDKDFNNEADTPDNFQSRRPNTSFCFLDIRSPGLGDTAMYLCATSSRTSGSDEQFFGPGTRLTVL.